This TCR beta chain emerged from a study of tumor and adjacent non-tumor tissue in lung cancer. Study background: Approximately 4.2 million productive TCRbeta reads were obtained per sample on average. Points from the study as a whole: In normal lung, the top 100 clones were significantly more dominant than in tumor.

With regard to this clonotype: Its antigen is undetermined. A junction boundary mismatches the germline segment, possibly from a read error.

TCRbeta libraries were built with three rounds of nested PCR, modified from ARM-PCR. Each CDR3 protein is one row after TCRdb ran MiXCR on the multiplex PCR reads. The data contain 65,000 to 85,000 distinct CDR3 sequences, around three quarters of them singletons. This sample's RNA came from whole unsorted tissue. More than 3 cm separated this lung sample from the edge of the tumor. Input material: distant non-tumor lung tissue. This receptor was taken from a man between 60 and 75 years old with non-small cell lung cancer.

The CDR3 DNA follows: TGTGCCAGCAATTTAGCGACAGAGACTTATGGCTACACCTTC. Translating gives CASNLATETYGYTF. The V gene is TRBV28, the J gene TRBJ1-2, with D tentatively TRBD1 (5 bases). There are 14 residues in the CDR3. CDR1 and CDR2 (germline): MDHEN, SYDVKM.